This paragraph reports one TCR beta chain. The data were taken from a study of blood T cell repertoires in COVID-19. Assay: immunoSEQ multiplex PCR; the TCRdb copy retains only in-frame clones and omits some. The table shows some 200,000 clones, with 80% to 85% occurring only once. Germline values: CDR1 PRHDT, CDR2 FYEKMQ (reference sequence). This CDR3 contains 13 residues. Trimming took off 7 bases at V and 6 bases at J, with 15 bases between the two ends. The specimen was peripheral blood. The source of this sequence is a middle-aged woman with acute or convalescent COVID-19. The chain combines TRBV13 with TRBJ1-1; maybe TRBD1 (5 bases). The DNA for the CDR3 is TGTGCCAGCACTATGGGGGGGATCGCTGAAGCTTTCTTT. Encoded protein: CASTMGGIAEAFF.